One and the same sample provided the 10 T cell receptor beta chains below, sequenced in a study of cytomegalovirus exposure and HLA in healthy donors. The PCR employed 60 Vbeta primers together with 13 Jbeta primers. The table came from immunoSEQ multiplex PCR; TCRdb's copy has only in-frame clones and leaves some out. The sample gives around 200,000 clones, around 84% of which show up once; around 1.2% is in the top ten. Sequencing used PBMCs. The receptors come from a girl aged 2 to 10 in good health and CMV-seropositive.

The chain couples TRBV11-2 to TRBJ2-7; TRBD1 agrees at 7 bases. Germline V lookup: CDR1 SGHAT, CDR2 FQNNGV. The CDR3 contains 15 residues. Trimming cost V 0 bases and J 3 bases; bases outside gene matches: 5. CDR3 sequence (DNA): TGTGCCAGCAGCTTAGAGGGGACAGCAGACTACGAGCAGTACTTC. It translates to CASSLEGTADYEQYF.

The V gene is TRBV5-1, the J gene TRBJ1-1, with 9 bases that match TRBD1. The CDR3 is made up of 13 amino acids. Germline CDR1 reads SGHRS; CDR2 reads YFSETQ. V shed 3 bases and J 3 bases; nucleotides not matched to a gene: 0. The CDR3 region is CASSWDRDTEAFF. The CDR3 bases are TGCGCCAGCAGCTGGGACAGGGACACTGAAGCTTTCTTT.

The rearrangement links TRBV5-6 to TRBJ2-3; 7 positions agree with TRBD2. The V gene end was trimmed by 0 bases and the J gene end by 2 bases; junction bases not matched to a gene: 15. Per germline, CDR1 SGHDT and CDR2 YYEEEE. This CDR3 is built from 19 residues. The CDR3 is CASSLAYTLSAGDTDTQYF. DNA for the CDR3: TGTGCCAGCAGCTTGGCTTACACCTTGAGTGCGGGAGACACAGATACGCAGTATTTT.

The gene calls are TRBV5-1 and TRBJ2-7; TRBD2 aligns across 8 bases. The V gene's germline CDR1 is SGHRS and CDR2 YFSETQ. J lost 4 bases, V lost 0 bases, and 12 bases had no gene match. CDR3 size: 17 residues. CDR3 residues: CASSLVSQREIGYEQYF. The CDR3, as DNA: TGCGCCAGCAGCTTGGTCTCCCAGCGGGAGATAGGGTACGAGCAGTACTTC. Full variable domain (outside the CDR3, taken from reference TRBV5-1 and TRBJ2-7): KAGVTQTPRYLIKTRGQQVTLSCSPISGHRSVSWYQQTPGQGLQFLFEYFSETQRNKGNFPGRFSGRQFSNSRSEMNVSTLELGDSALYLCASSLVSQREIGYEQYFGPGTRLTVT.

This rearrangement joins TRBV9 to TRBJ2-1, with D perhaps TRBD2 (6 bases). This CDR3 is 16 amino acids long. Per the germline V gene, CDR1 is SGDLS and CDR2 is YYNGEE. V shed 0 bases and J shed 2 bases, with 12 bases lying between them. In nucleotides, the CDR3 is TGTGCCAGCAGCGTAGATGGTAGCGGAACCTACAATGAGCAGTTCTTC. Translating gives CASSVDGSGTYNEQFF.

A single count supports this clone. The CDR3 sequence: CASSPLTEANYGYTF. CDR3 sequence (DNA): TGTGCCAGCTCACCACTTACAGAAGCTAACTATGGCTACACCTTC. V gene TRBV18 combines with J gene TRBJ1-2; no definite D call. The germline gives CDR1 KGHSH, CDR2 LQKENI. The CDR3 loop spans 15 amino acids. The V end was cut by 1 base, the J end by 0 bases, with 9 bases between. The full variable domain, rest sourced from reference TRBV18 and TRBJ1-2, is NAGVMQNPRHLVRRRGQEARLRCSPMKGHSHVYWYRQLPEEGLKFMVYLQKENIIDESGMPKERFSAEFPKEGPSILRIQQVVRGDSAAYFCASSPLTEANYGYTFGSGTRLTVV.

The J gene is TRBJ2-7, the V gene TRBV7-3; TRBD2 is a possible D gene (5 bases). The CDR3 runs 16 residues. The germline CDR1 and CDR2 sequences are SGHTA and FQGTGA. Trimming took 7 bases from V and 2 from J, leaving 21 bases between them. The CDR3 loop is CASTVSRPGITYEQYF. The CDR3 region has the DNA TGTGCCAGCACCGTCTCGAGGCCGGGGATAACCTACGAGCAGTACTTC.

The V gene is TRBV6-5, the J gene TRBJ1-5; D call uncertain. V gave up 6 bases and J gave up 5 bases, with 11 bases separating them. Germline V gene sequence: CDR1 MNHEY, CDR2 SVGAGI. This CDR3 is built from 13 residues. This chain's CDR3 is CASRSAVDQPQHF. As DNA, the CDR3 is TGTGCCAGCAGGTCTGCGGTCGATCAGCCCCAGCATTTT.

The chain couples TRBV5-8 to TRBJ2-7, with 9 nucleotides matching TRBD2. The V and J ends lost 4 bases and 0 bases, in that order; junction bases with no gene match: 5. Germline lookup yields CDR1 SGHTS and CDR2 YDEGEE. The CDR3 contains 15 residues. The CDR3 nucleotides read TGTGCCAGCAGCCGGAGCGGGGGGTCCTCCTACGAGCAGTACTTC. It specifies CASSRSGGSSYEQYF.

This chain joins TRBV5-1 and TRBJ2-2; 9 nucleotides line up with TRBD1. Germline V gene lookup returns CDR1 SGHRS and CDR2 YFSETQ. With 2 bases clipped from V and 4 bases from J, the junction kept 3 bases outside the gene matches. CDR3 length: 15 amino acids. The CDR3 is CASSLQGARTGELFF. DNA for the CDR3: TGCGCCAGCAGCTTACAGGGGGCGCGCACCGGGGAGCTGTTTTTT.